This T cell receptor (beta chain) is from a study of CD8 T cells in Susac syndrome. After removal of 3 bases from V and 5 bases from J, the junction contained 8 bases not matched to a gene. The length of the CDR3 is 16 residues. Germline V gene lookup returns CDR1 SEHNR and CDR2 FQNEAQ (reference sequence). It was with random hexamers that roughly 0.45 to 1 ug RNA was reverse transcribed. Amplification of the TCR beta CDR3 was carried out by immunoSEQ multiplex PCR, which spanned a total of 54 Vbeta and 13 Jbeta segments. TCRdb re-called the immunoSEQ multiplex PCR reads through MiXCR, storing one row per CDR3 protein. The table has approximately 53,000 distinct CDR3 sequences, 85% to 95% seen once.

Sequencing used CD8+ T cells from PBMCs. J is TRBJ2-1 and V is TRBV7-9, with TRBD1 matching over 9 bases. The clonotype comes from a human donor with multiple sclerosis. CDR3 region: CASSFRDREGDNEQFF. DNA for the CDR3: TGTGCCAGCAGCTTCCGGGACAGGGAGGGGGACAATGAGCAGTTCTTC.